The 29 T cell receptor beta chains below were found in one sample sequenced in a study of a mutant IDH1 vaccine in newly diagnosed glioma. TCRdb keeps only in-frame clones here, not all; method: immunoSEQ multiplex PCR. The sample carries approximately 100,000 clones, approximately 90% recorded once. Time point described: baseline, week 1 (first vaccination visit). Treatment indicated: pre-vaccination baseline after standard-of-care therapy. Sequenced here: PBMCs, sampled from a glioma patient treated with radiotherapy, temozolomide or both. The receptors come from a woman aged 45-60 years with glioma.

CDR3 loop: CASSPRLAGGPDTQYF. The CDR3 DNA follows: TGTGCCAGCAGCCCCCGACTAGCGGGAGGGCCGGATACGCAGTATTTT. The V gene is TRBV7-3, the J gene TRBJ2-3; 14 bases agree with TRBD2. Germline trimming cut 5 bases from V and 6 bases from J; bases unmatched to any gene: 7. Germline-derived CDR1 and CDR2 are SGHTA and FQGTGA. CDR3 length equals 16 residues.

This chain uses TRBV5-1 with TRBJ2-7; TRBD2 matches 8 bases. Looked up from germline, CDR1 is SGHRS and CDR2 is YFSETQ. This CDR3 is 16 amino acids long. V gave up 4 bases and J gave up 3 bases; unmatched junction bases: 12. CDR3 sequence reads: CASSPRSSGRFYEQYF. CDR3 coding DNA: TGCGCCAGCAGCCCCCGTTCTAGCGGGCGCTTCTACGAGCAGTACTTC.

The rearrangement links TRBV30 to TRBJ1-3, with a possible D match to TRBD1 (5 bases). CDR1 is GTSNPN and CDR2 is SVGIG in the germline V gene (reference sequence). This CDR3 is built from 16 residues. V lost 5 bases to trimming and J lost 0 bases, with 17 bases between them. The CDR3 protein is CAWGIRVGVSGNTIYF. In DNA form, the CDR3 reads TGTGCCTGGGGCATCCGGGTAGGGGTCTCTGGAAACACCATATATTTT. Complete variable domain (other parts from reference TRBV30 and TRBJ1-3): SQTIHQWPATLVQPVGSPLSLECTVEGTSNPNLYWYRQAAGRGLQLLFYSVGIGQISSEVPQNLSASRPQDRQFILSSKKLLLSDSGFYLCAWGIRVGVSGNTIYFGEGSWLTVV.

The chain couples TRBV4-1 to TRBJ2-7, with D unresolved. V was clipped by 3 bases and J by 0 bases, with 6 bases between them. Germline values: CDR1 MGHRA, CDR2 YSYEKL. This CDR3 has 13 amino acids. CDR3 sequence reads: CASSHRTSYEQYF. CDR3 bases: TGCGCCAGCAGCCACAGGACCTCCTACGAGCAGTACTTC.

This clone was counted once. CDR3 loop: CASSPRSGSQETQYF. CDR3 nucleotide sequence: TGTGCCAGCTCACCGAGGAGCGGGAGCCAAGAGACCCAGTACTTC. The chain combines TRBV18 with TRBJ2-5; 8 positions agree with TRBD2. Germline trimming cut 3 bases from V and 1 base from J; bases unmatched to any gene: 4. CDR1 and CDR2 (germline): KGHSH, LQKENI. This CDR3 comprises 15 residues.

The chain couples TRBV10-1 to TRBJ2-1; no clear D gene. The CDR3 consists of 16 residues. The V end lost 0 bases, the J end lost 1 base, and 10 bases lay between the germline ends. Per the germline V gene, CDR1 is WNHNN and CDR2 is SYGVQD (reference sequence). The CDR3 spells CASSESISISYNEQFF. As DNA, the CDR3 is TGCGCCAGCAGTGAGTCCATTAGCATATCCTACAATGAGCAGTTCTTC.

V usage is TRBV10-3 and J usage is TRBJ2-7; 10 nucleotides line up with TRBD1. Per germline, CDR1 ENHRY and CDR2 SYGVKD. V gave up 0 bases and J gave up 3 bases; unmatched junction bases: 5. The CDR3 contains 16 residues. The CDR3 reads CAISESGQGGGYEQYF. The CDR3 DNA is TGTGCCATCAGTGAGTCCGGACAGGGGGGAGGCTACGAGCAGTACTTC.

The CDR3 protein is CASSSWTGPYEQYF. CDR3 in DNA: TGCGCCAGCAGCTCCTGGACGGGTCCCTACGAGCAGTACTTC. This sequence joins TRBV5-1 and TRBJ2-7, with unresolved D. Trimming pared 3 bases from V and 2 bases from J, leaving 12 bases between. The CDR3 covers 14 residues. The germline gives CDR1 SGHRS, CDR2 YFSETQ.

The gene calls are TRBV19 and TRBJ2-1, with a weak D call TRBD2 (5 bases). This CDR3 region has 14 residues. Germline assignment: CDR1 LNHDA and CDR2 SQIVND (reference sequence). V was trimmed by 4 bases and J by 2 bases, leaving 9 bases between them. This CDR3 reads CASSREFAYNEQFF. Written as DNA, the CDR3 is TGTGCCAGTAGTAGGGAGTTCGCCTACAATGAGCAGTTCTTC.

The rearrangement uses TRBV30 and TRBJ2-7; D possibly matches TRBD1 or TRBD2 (6 bases each). Germline V gene data show CDR1 as GTSNPN and CDR2 as SVGIG (reference sequence). The CDR3 totals 14 residues. The V and J ends lost 7 bases and 4 bases respectively, with 20 bases between them. CDR3 protein: CASSGGGSLYEQYF. The CDR3 nucleotides are TGTGCCTCCTCAGGAGGGGGGAGTTTATACGAGCAGTACTTC.

V and J are TRBV11-3 and TRBJ2-1; no firm D call. Germline values: CDR1 SGHNT, CDR2 YENEEA. V dropped 4 bases and J dropped 0 bases, with 7 bases sitting between them. The CDR3 has 14 residues. The CDR3 region is CASSSSSSYNEQFF. The CDR3 region has the DNA TGTGCCAGCAGCTCCTCCAGCTCCTACAATGAGCAGTTCTTC.

This clone was found once. The chain combines TRBV5-4 with TRBJ2-1, with D possibly TRBD2 on 6 matching bases. Germline V gene sequence: CDR1 SGHNT, CDR2 YYREEE (reference sequence). V gave up 2 bases and J gave up 8 bases, with 11 bases separating them. This CDR3 is 13 amino acids long. CDR3 residues: CASSLRGLYEQFF. The CDR3, as DNA: TGTGCCAGCAGCTTACGGGGGTTGTATGAGCAGTTCTTC.

The chain has TRBV19 and TRBJ2-1; D is undetermined. CDR3 length: 15 residues. Germline V gene sequence: CDR1 LNHDA, CDR2 SQIVND (reference sequence). V was pared by 3 bases and J by 2 bases, with 11 bases between. CDR3 sequence reads: CASSISGMAYNEQFF. In DNA, the CDR3 is TGTGCCAGTAGTATTTCCGGCATGGCCTACAATGAGCAGTTCTTC.

This clone was observed once. This chain uses TRBV7-6 with TRBJ2-7, with TRBD2 identical over 9 bases. With V trimmed by 3 bases and J by 4 bases, 7 bases remained unmatched. Germline-derived CDR1 and CDR2 are SGHVS and FNYEAQ. CDR3 length: 15 residues. DNA of the CDR3: TGTGCCAGCAGCTTGAATAGCGGGAGAGCTTACGAGCAGTACTTC. Amino acids: CASSLNSGRAYEQYF.

V gene TRBV29-1 combines with J gene TRBJ2-3, with 8 bases aligning to TRBD2. Trimming at V came to 1 base and at J to 2 bases, leaving 5 bases not matched to a gene. The length of the CDR3 is 15 residues. Looked up from germline, CDR1 is SQVTM and CDR2 is ANQGSEA. CDR3: CSVEGTSTDTDTQYF. In DNA form, the CDR3 reads TGCAGCGTTGAAGGGACTAGCACTGACACAGATACGCAGTATTTT.

This chain joins TRBV5-1 and TRBJ2-1, with 8 bases that match TRBD2. Germline CDR1 SGHRS, CDR2 YFSETQ. The CDR3 covers 14 residues. V shed 5 bases, J shed 3 bases, and the junction held 4 bases outside the gene matches. CDR3 in amino acids: CASSPREDYNEQFF. The DNA for the CDR3 is TGCGCCAGCAGTCCGCGGGAGGACTACAATGAGCAGTTCTTC.

The genes are TRBV7-9 and TRBJ1-5, with 7 positions matching TRBD1. CDR3 length equals 14 residues. The V segment lost 1 base and the J segment 7 bases; nucleotides outside the gene matches: 4. Germline V gives CDR1 SEHNR, CDR2 FQNEAQ (reference sequence). The chain's CDR3 is CASSLGDSWQPQHF. The CDR3 DNA is TGTGCCAGCAGCTTAGGGGACAGCTGGCAGCCCCAGCATTTT. The variable domain in full, with the rest retrieved from reference TRBV7-9 and TRBJ1-5, is DTGVSQNPRHKITKRGQNVTFRCDPISEHNRLYWYRQTLGQGPEFLTYFQNEAQLEKSRLLSDRFSAERPKGSFSTLEIQRTEQGDSAMYLCASSLGDSWQPQHFGDGTRLSIL.

With regard to this clone: This same CDR3 is encoded by further DNA sequences in the sample. The chain recombines TRBV29-1 with TRBJ2-1; TRBD2 matches at 10 bases. Germline V gene data show CDR1 as SQVTM and CDR2 as ANQGSEA. The CDR3 runs to 14 residues. V trimming: 6 bases; J trimming: 4 bases; junction bases outside the gene matches: 6. The CDR3 sequence: CSVDRTSGYNEQFF. The DNA of the CDR3 is TGCAGCGTCGACCGGACTAGCGGTTACAATGAGCAGTTCTTC.

This sequence joins TRBV7-9 and TRBJ1-2; D is unclear. From germline, CDR1 is SEHNR and CDR2 FQNEAQ (reference sequence). The CDR3 consists of 15 residues. V lost 2 bases and J 2 bases, leaving 12 bases between the germline ends. This chain's CDR3 is CASSLSSVRNYGYTF. CDR3 in DNA: TGTGCCAGCAGCTTAAGTTCGGTTAGAAACTATGGCTACACCTTC.

The J gene is TRBJ2-7, the V gene TRBV9; D gene ambiguous. Per germline, CDR1 SGDLS and CDR2 YYNGEE. CDR3 length: 14 residues. Trimming left V 4 bases short and J 2 bases short, with 13 bases between. As DNA, the CDR3 is TGTGCCAGCAGCCCTAGGGTAGCAGCCTACGAGCAGTACTTC. Translating it yields CASSPRVAAYEQYF.

V is TRBV6-1 and J is TRBJ2-4, with D uncertain. V was shortened by 2 bases and J by 5 bases, with 16 bases between the two germline ends. The length of the CDR3 is 16 residues. Germline lookup yields CDR1 MNHNS and CDR2 SASEGT. The CDR3 spells CASSEKGRVEENIQYF. CDR3 DNA: TGTGCCAGCAGTGAAAAAGGAAGGGTAGAGGAAAACATTCAGTACTTC.

The J gene is TRBJ2-3, the V gene TRBV4-1; a weak D match, TRBD1 (5 bases). V lost 4 bases, J lost 3 bases, and 17 bases lay in between. CDR1 MGHRA and CDR2 YSYEKL come from the germline V gene. The CDR3 is made up of 16 amino acids. CDR3 sequence: CASSLRPRVGTDTQYF. CDR3 bases: TGCGCCAGCAGCCTACGACCCAGGGTTGGAACAGATACGCAGTATTTT.

The chain links TRBV6-6 to TRBJ1-2; D perhaps matches TRBD1 (6 bases). Germline CDR1 is MNHNY and CDR2 is SVGAGI (reference sequence). The CDR3 consists of 11 residues. Trimming cost V 7 bases and J 5 bases, with 8 bases left between them. The CDR3 protein is CASMGAYGYTF. The CDR3 nucleotides read TGTGCCAGCATGGGGGCATATGGCTACACCTTC.

This rearrangement joins TRBV7-6 to TRBJ1-3; D is undetermined. This CDR3 is built from 14 residues. Deletions cut 3 bases from V and 4 bases from J, with 10 bases between. Germline CDR1 reads SGHVS; CDR2 reads FNYEAQ. CDR3 DNA: TGTGCCAGCAGCTTTTCGGGCCCAGGAAACACCATATATTTT. This translates into CASSFSGPGNTIYF.

The chain carries TRBV18 and TRBJ1-1; 10 nucleotides line up with TRBD1. Losses at the gene ends were 3 bases for V and 7 bases for J; bases not matched to a gene: 8. CDR1 is KGHSH, CDR2 LQKENI, per germline. There are 15 residues in the CDR3. In nucleotides, the CDR3 is TGTGCCAGCTCACCGGGGACAGGGGATCCCGTTGAAGCTTTCTTT. It codes for CASSPGTGDPVEAFF.

The J gene is TRBJ1-5, the V gene TRBV12-5; 7 nucleotides line up with TRBD1. Germline CDR1 LGHNT, CDR2 FRNRAP. The CDR3 length is 16 residues. The ends lost 1 base at V and 0 bases at J; junction bases unmatched: 3. The CDR3, as DNA: TGTGCTAGTGGTTTGGCACAGGGGTATAGCAATCAGCCCCAGCATTTT. It yields the protein CASGLAQGYSNQPQHF.

This rearrangement joins TRBV27 to TRBJ2-3; 10 positions match TRBD2. V lost 5 bases, J lost 3 bases, and 2 bases stayed unmatched. Germline-derived CDR1 and CDR2 are MNHEY and SMNVEV (reference sequence). CDR3 length equals 14 residues. The CDR3 DNA reads as TGTGCCAGCAGTCCGGGACTAGCGACAGATACGCAGTATTTT. Its protein product is CASSPGLATDTQYF.

This clone was observed once. This chain connects TRBV25-1 to TRBJ1-1, with TRBD1 identical over 7 bases. The germline gives CDR1 MGHDK, CDR2 SYGVNS. V was clipped by 8 bases and J by 1 base; unmatched bases: 7. The CDR3 totals 14 residues. DNA of the CDR3: TGTGCCAGCCTTGACAGGGCTGGGAACACTGAAGCTTTCTTT. Translating it yields CASLDRAGNTEAFF.

The chain employs TRBV9 and TRBJ1-3; weak D call: TRBD1 (5 bases). This CDR3 has 16 amino acids. Germline lookup yields CDR1 SGDLS and CDR2 YYNGEE. Trimming cost V 2 bases and J 3 bases, with 15 bases left between them. CDR3 sequence reads: CASSVSRDSSGNTIYF. The CDR3 DNA reads TGTGCCAGCAGCGTTTCCAGGGATTCGAGTGGAAACACCATATATTTT.